The entry below describes one T cell receptor beta chain. Its antigen is not known. The sample's time point: pretreatment peripheral blood. Each patient gave between 1 and 8 samples, pretreatment and on-treatment. This entry is derived from a study of PD-L1 blockade in urothelial cancer. The overall study: The year 2014 saw patients start atezolizumab, 1,200 mg intravenously every 3 weeks. It was at 3 weeks (second dose) and 6 weeks after treatment start that blood was analyzed.

General study results and limits: Durable benefit was linked to greater 3-week expansion of tumor-associated blood clones.

Trimming took off 1 base at V and 5 bases at J, with 21 bases between the two ends. Germline V gene sequence: CDR1 SNHLY, CDR2 FYNNEI. This CDR3 comprises 17 residues. Sequencing was performed with immunoSEQ multiplex PCR; in TCRdb, only in-frame clones are kept and a portion is missing. The table has more than 35,000 clones, approximately 91% seen once. V gene TRBV2 combines with J gene TRBJ2-7, with a possible D match to TRBD2 (5 bases). Sequences were derived from PBMCs, sampled around atezolizumab (anti-PD-L1) treatment. This sequence was found in a woman in her sixties or seventies with urothelial cancer. Here the CDR3 reads CASSEGRNLPRGNEQYF. The CDR3 DNA is TGTGCCAGCAGTGAAGGCAGGAACCTCCCTCGAGGGAACGAGCAGTACTTC.